This T cell receptor beta chain was documented in a study of cytomegalovirus exposure and HLA in healthy donors. From germline, CDR1 is SGHAT and CDR2 FQNNGV. The V and J ends lost 6 bases and 6 bases respectively, with 8 bases between them. The CDR3 is 12 residues long. As regards this clone: No antigen is known for it.

The PCR had 60 Vbeta and 13 Jbeta primers. Sequenced by immunoSEQ multiplex PCR; TCRdb stores in-frame clones only, minus some. The sample shows more than 150,000 clones, around 80% of them seen only once. Findings and caveats of the study: A later analysis, which compared TCR beta chains of equal frequency, found the HLA-associated ones more clonally expanded.

This receptor was identified in a woman aged 45 to 65 in good health and CMV-seropositive. This chain joins TRBV11-2 and TRBJ2-2, with D perhaps TRBD2 (5 bases). The specimen sequenced was PBMCs. The CDR3 loop reads CASRTRAGELFF. The CDR3 DNA reads TGTGCCAGCAGGACGAGGGCCGGGGAGCTGTTTTTT. Drawing the rest from reference TRBV11-2 and TRBJ2-2, the complete variable domain is EAGVAQSPRYKIIEKRQSVAFWCNPISGHATLYWYQQILGQGPKLLIQFQNNGVVDDSQLPKDRFSAERLKGVDSTLKIQPAKLEDSAVYLCASRTRAGELFFGEGSRLTVL.